The 32 T cell receptor beta chains below were found in one sample sequenced in a study of PD-1 blockade in classical Hodgkin lymphoma. Relapse was seen in all patients after autologous stem cell transplantation, and brentuximab vedotin exposure was variable. The data were produced by immunoSEQ multiplex PCR, yet TCRdb's version contains in-frame clones alone and is incomplete. The profile shows 89,000 or so clones, 92% of them singletons. The sequences come from peripheral blood mononuclear cells (PBMCs), collected before the second cycle of nivolumab. The receptor source for this set is a human donor with classical Hodgkin lymphoma.

This chain connects TRBV7-9 to TRBJ1-1; tentatively, D is TRBD1 (5 bases). Germline assignment: CDR1 SEHNR and CDR2 FQNEAQ (reference sequence). V was clipped by 1 base and J by 3 bases, with 12 bases between them. The CDR3 has 15 amino acids. The chain's CDR3 is CASSLGQGGHTEAFF. DNA for the CDR3: TGTGCCAGCAGCTTAGGGCAGGGAGGACACACTGAAGCTTTCTTT.

This chain joins TRBV11-2 and TRBJ1-1; 7 nucleotides align to TRBD1. This CDR3 is 15 amino acids long. The V segment lost 8 bases and the J segment 2 bases; nucleotides outside the gene matches: 11. Germline assignment: CDR1 SGHAT and CDR2 FQNNGV. The CDR3 spells CASSRQGADNTEAFF. Written as DNA, the CDR3 is TGTGCCAGCTCGCGACAGGGTGCTGACAACACTGAAGCTTTCTTT.

The chain uses TRBV10-3 and TRBJ1-2, with TRBD1 identical over 8 bases. Losses at the gene ends were 6 bases for V and 4 bases for J; bases not matched to a gene: 7. This CDR3 comprises 14 residues. Germline V gene sequence: CDR1 ENHRY, CDR2 SYGVKD. CDR3 residues: CAIRAGTGGYGYTF. The CDR3 DNA reads as TGTGCCATCAGGGCCGGGACAGGCGGCTATGGCTACACCTTC.

V gene TRBV11-3 combines with J gene TRBJ2-3, with D tentatively TRBD1 (5 bases). Germline CDR1 reads SGHNT; CDR2 reads YENEEA. Trimming left V 0 bases short and J 3 bases short, with 7 bases between. The CDR3 loop spans 14 amino acids. In DNA, the CDR3 is TGTGCCAGCAGCTTAGATGACAGTACAGATACGCAGTATTTT. It is translated as CASSLDDSTDTQYF.

This rearrangement joins TRBV14 to TRBJ2-7; 9 nucleotides line up with TRBD2. The germline V gene encodes CDR1 SGHDN and CDR2 FVKESK. The CDR3 is made up of 18 amino acids. V lost 0 bases, J lost 0 bases, and 9 bases stayed unmatched. The CDR3 sequence: CASSQDLSGRHSSYEQYF. In DNA form, the CDR3 reads TGTGCCAGCAGCCAAGATCTAAGCGGGAGGCACAGCTCCTACGAGCAGTACTTC.

The J gene is TRBJ1-3, the V gene TRBV5-1; the D is unclear. V was clipped by 1 base and J by 1 base, with 9 bases between them. The length of the CDR3 is 15 residues. The germline CDR1 and CDR2 sequences are SGHRS and YFSETQ. This chain's CDR3 is CASSLLGGSGNTIYF. In nucleotides, the CDR3 is TGCGCCAGCAGCTTGTTAGGAGGTTCTGGAAACACCATATATTTT.

The rearrangement links TRBV6-1 to TRBJ1-2; 7 positions agree with TRBD1. CDR3 length equals 13 residues. J lost 3 bases, V lost 5 bases, and 3 bases had no gene match. Per the germline V gene, CDR1 is MNHNS and CDR2 is SASEGT. CDR3 protein: CASSWGTDYGYTF. The CDR3, as DNA: TGTGCCAGCAGTTGGGGGACAGACTATGGCTACACCTTC.

The V call is TRBV19, the J call TRBJ2-6; D call uncertain. The CDR3 has 14 amino acids. V lost 5 bases and J lost 1, with 6 bases in between. CDR1 LNHDA and CDR2 SQIVND come from the germline V gene (reference sequence). As DNA, the CDR3 is TGTGCCAGTAGTGAGTTATCTGGGGCCAACGTCCTGACTTTC. Translating it yields CASSELSGANVLTF.

V gene TRBV7-2 combines with J gene TRBJ1-1, with D uncertain. The germline V and J ends were trimmed by 3 bases and 8 bases, with 7 bases remaining between them. Looked up from germline, CDR1 is SGHTA and CDR2 is FQGNSA. The CDR3 has 11 amino acids. CDR3 amino acids: CASSFVQEAFF. CDR3 nucleotides: TGTGCCAGCAGCTTCGTACAGGAAGCTTTCTTT.

V gene TRBV4-2 combines with J gene TRBJ2-3; 11 nucleotides agree with TRBD2. Germline V CDR1 and CDR2: LGHNA, YNFKEQ. Germline trimming cut 1 base from V and 4 bases from J; bases unmatched to any gene: 4. The CDR3 covers 16 residues. CDR3 sequence reads: CASSQGLAGISDTQYF. CDR3 in DNA: TGTGCCAGCAGCCAAGGACTAGCGGGAATATCAGATACGCAGTATTTT.

This clone was recorded a few times. The CDR3 DNA sequence: TGTGCCAGCAGTTACTTTGGGACAGAGAACACTGAAGCTTTCTTT. As protein: CASSYFGTENTEAFF. The chain is built from TRBV6-5 and TRBJ1-1; 7 nucleotides align to TRBD1. The length of the CDR3 is 15 residues. The germline V gene encodes CDR1 MNHEY and CDR2 SVGAGI. Trimming removed 1 base from V and 1 base from J; junction bases left unmatched: 3.

This clone was picked up one time. The chain links TRBV6-6 to TRBJ2-1; tentatively, D is TRBD1 (5 bases). Germline CDR1 and CDR2: MNHNY and SVGAGI (reference sequence). The length of the CDR3 is 15 residues. V dropped 8 bases and J dropped 0 bases, with 14 bases sitting between them. The CDR3 bases are TGTGCCAGCGGACACGACGCGAGCTCCTACAATGAGCAGTTCTTC. It encodes CASGHDASSYNEQFF.

The chain joins TRBV5-6 to TRBJ2-2; 12 nucleotides line up with TRBD1. CDR1 SGHDT and CDR2 YYEEEE come from the germline V gene. V was clipped by 2 bases and J by 9 bases; unmatched bases: 5. The CDR3 spans 15 residues. CDR3 in amino acids: CASSLGTGGLRELFF. The CDR3 coding sequence is TGTGCCAGCAGCTTAGGGACAGGGGGCCTCCGGGAGCTGTTTTTT.

The chain carries TRBV27 and TRBJ2-7, with D perhaps matching TRBD2 (6 bases). The germline V and J ends were trimmed by 5 bases and 0 bases, with 26 bases remaining between them. The CDR3 length is 19 residues. Looked up from germline, CDR1 is MNHEY and CDR2 is SMNVEV (reference sequence). CDR3 residues: CASSPIGLLTRYSSYEQYF. CDR3 nucleotide sequence: TGTGCCAGCAGTCCCATCGGACTACTTACTCGGTATAGCTCCTACGAGCAGTACTTC.

The CDR3 loop is CASSPSGTGREKLFF. CDR3 sequence (DNA): TGCGCCAGCAGCCCCTCCGGGACAGGGAGGGAAAAACTGTTTTTT. The rearrangement links TRBV5-1 to TRBJ1-4, with TRBD1 matching over 9 bases. CDR1 SGHRS and CDR2 YFSETQ come from the germline V gene. V lost 4 bases, J lost 8 bases, and 9 bases stayed unmatched. CDR3 length equals 15 residues. Based on the CDR3 plus reference TRBV5-1 and TRBJ1-4, the full variable domain is KAGVTQTPRYLIKTRGQQVTLSCSPISGHRSVSWYQQTPGQGLQFLFEYFSETQRNKGNFPGRFSGRQFSNSRSEMNVSTLELGDSALYLCASSPSGTGREKLFFGSGTQLSVL.

The J gene is TRBJ2-7, the V gene TRBV13, with D perhaps matching TRBD2 (6 bases). The length of the CDR3 is 14 residues. V was pared by 5 bases and J by 2 bases, with 13 bases between. Germline V lookup: CDR1 PRHDT, CDR2 FYEKMQ (reference sequence). DNA for the CDR3: TGTGCCAGCAGCCCCTCGCCGGGGGCCTACGAGCAGTACTTC. Protein: CASSPSPGAYEQYF.

This chain uses TRBV27 with TRBJ2-7; D call uncertain. V was clipped by 2 bases and J by 2 bases, with 7 bases between them. The CDR3 sequence is 13 residues long. The germline gives CDR1 MNHEY, CDR2 SMNVEV (reference sequence). This CDR3 is CASSLNPPYEQYF. The CDR3 coding sequence is TGTGCCAGCAGTTTAAATCCACCCTACGAGCAGTACTTC.

This chain uses TRBV2 with TRBJ1-2, with unresolved D. This CDR3 comprises 13 residues. V gave up 6 bases and J gave up 4 bases, with 12 bases separating them. Germline loops: CDR1 SNHLY, CDR2 FYNNEI. CDR3: CASRIGVIYGYTF. CDR3 DNA: TGTGCCAGCAGGATCGGGGTTATCTATGGCTACACCTTC. Variable domain in full (rest from reference TRBV2 and TRBJ1-2): EPEVTQTPSHQVTQMGQEVILRCVPISNHLYFYWYRQILGQKVEFLVSFYNNEISEKSEIFDDQFSVERPDGSNFTLKIRSTKLEDSAMYFCASRIGVIYGYTFGSGTRLTVV.

Comment on this clone: One end of the junction varies from germline; a read error may be responsible. The genes are TRBV4-1 and TRBJ2-1; 9 bases agree with TRBD2. Germline-derived CDR1 and CDR2 are MGHRA and YSYEKL. The CDR3 contains 15 residues. CDR3 sequence reads: CASSQGGRAYDEQFF. For the CDR3, the DNA is TGCGCCAGCAGCCAGGGCGGGAGGGCCTACGATGAGCAGTTCTTC.

The chain carries TRBV12-5 and TRBJ2-7; D gene uncertain. Trimming cost V 5 bases and J 2 bases, with 7 bases left between them. Germline V gives CDR1 LGHNT, CDR2 FRNRAP. The CDR3 runs 12 residues. Written as DNA, the CDR3 is TGTGCTAGTGGTAAAAATACCTACGAGCAGTACTTC. Protein sequence: CASGKNTYEQYF.

The rearrangement joins TRBV30 to TRBJ1-2, with TRBD1 identical over 8 bases. J was trimmed by 3 bases and V by 7 bases; bases with no gene match: 7. CDR1 and CDR2 (germline): GTSNPN, SVGIG (reference sequence). The CDR3 runs to 13 residues. For the CDR3, the DNA is TGTGCCTCCGCGGACAGGGTGGACTATGGCTACACCTTC. This codes for CASADRVDYGYTF. Based on the CDR3 plus reference TRBV30 and TRBJ1-2, the full variable domain is SQTIHQWPATLVQPVGSPLSLECTVEGTSNPNLYWYRQAAGRGLQLLFYSVGIGQISSEVPQNLSASRPQDRQFILSSKKLLLSDSGFYLCASADRVDYGYTFGSGTRLTVV.

The chain joins TRBV4-1 to TRBJ1-1; possible D gene TRBD1, 6 bases. CDR3 length equals 14 residues. V was shortened by 5 bases and J by 2 bases, with 12 bases between the two germline ends. Germline V gene sequence: CDR1 MGHRA, CDR2 YSYEKL. CDR3 amino acids: CASSSGVFNTEAFF. The CDR3 bases are TGCGCCAGCAGCTCAGGGGTTTTCAACACTGAAGCTTTCTTT.

The gene calls are TRBV5-1 and TRBJ1-1; D gene unclear. The CDR3 has 14 residues. Germline CDR1 is SGHRS and CDR2 is YFSETQ. V lost 1 base and J 6 bases, leaving 13 bases between the germline ends. In DNA, the CDR3 is TGCGCCAGCAGCTTGCCGGACGGCTTCGCTGAAGCTTTCTTT. Its protein product is CASSLPDGFAEAFF.

This chain connects TRBV6-1 to TRBJ2-7, with TRBD2 matching over 8 bases. Looked up from germline, CDR1 is MNHNS and CDR2 is SASEGT. Unmatched junction bases numbered 10, after V lost 3 bases and J lost 3 bases. The CDR3 runs to 16 residues. CDR3 region: CASSEASMSGSYEQYF. CDR3 in DNA: TGTGCCAGCAGTGAGGCAAGTATGAGCGGGAGCTACGAGCAGTACTTC.

V and J are TRBV19 and TRBJ2-1, with D perhaps TRBD2 (6 bases). The CDR3 totals 16 residues. V was trimmed by 0 bases and J by 10 bases, leaving 19 bases between them. Germline V lookup: CDR1 LNHDA, CDR2 SQIVND (reference sequence). In DNA form, the CDR3 reads TGTGCCAGTAGTATAGATGGGTTGGGGCAGGGAGGAGAGCAGTTCTTC. Encoded protein: CASSIDGLGQGGEQFF.

The rearrangement links TRBV5-1 to TRBJ2-5; TRBD1 might be the D (5 bases). The CDR3 length is 14 residues. Germline CDR1 and CDR2: SGHRS and YFSETQ. Trimming removed 2 bases at V and 1 base at J, with 9 bases between. CDR3 sequence reads: CASSFQQVQETQYF. The CDR3 DNA follows: TGCGCCAGCAGCTTCCAACAGGTCCAAGAGACCCAGTACTTC.

V and J are TRBV5-4 and TRBJ2-7; 11 positions match TRBD2. V lost 0 bases and J lost 3; bases outside the gene matches: 2. This CDR3 is built from 15 residues. Looked up from germline, CDR1 is SGHNT and CDR2 is YYREEE (reference sequence). The DNA of the CDR3 is TGTGCCAGCAGCTTGGGACTAGCGGGAAACTACGAGCAGTACTTC. It yields the protein CASSLGLAGNYEQYF. The complete variable domain, with remaining parts taken from reference TRBV5-4 and TRBJ2-7, reads ETGVTQSPTHLIKTRGQQVTLRCSSQSGHNTVSWYQQALGQGPQFIFQYYREEENGRGNFPPRFSGLQFPNYSSELNVNALELDDSALYLCASSLGLAGNYEQYFGPGTRLTVT.

This chain joins TRBV9 and TRBJ2-1, with 7 bases that match TRBD1. Trimming at V came to 0 bases and at J to 1 base, leaving 1 base not matched to a gene. This CDR3 has 15 amino acids. Germline assignment: CDR1 SGDLS and CDR2 YYNGEE. The CDR3 nucleotides are TGTGCCAGCAGCGTAGAGACAGGGTCCTACAATGAGCAGTTCTTC. As protein: CASSVETGSYNEQFF.

This chain uses TRBV2 with TRBJ2-3; 8 bases fit TRBD2. The CDR3 is 16 residues long. Germline trimming cut 5 bases from V and 5 bases from J; bases unmatched to any gene: 12. Germline V gene lookup returns CDR1 SNHLY and CDR2 FYNNEI. The CDR3 region has the DNA TGTGCCAGCAGTACGCCGGGACTAGAAGAGTTAGATACGCAGTATTTT. Amino acid sequence: CASSTPGLEELDTQYF.

For the CDR3, the DNA is TGTGCCAGCAGCGCGGGGACAGGGGGCGGAGCAGATACGCAGTATTTT. Translated, it gives CASSAGTGGGADTQYF. The rearrangement uses TRBV7-9 and TRBJ2-3, with 12 positions matching TRBD1. The CDR3 is made up of 16 amino acids. The germline V gene encodes CDR1 SEHNR and CDR2 FQNEAQ (reference sequence). With V trimmed by 5 bases and J by 4 bases, 7 bases remained unmatched.

The chain couples TRBV20-1 to TRBJ1-2, with unresolved D. Germline assignment: CDR1 DFQATT and CDR2 SNEGSKA (reference sequence). V was cut by 1 base and J by 6 bases, with 6 bases left in between. The CDR3 length is 11 residues. The CDR3 nucleotides are TGCAGTGCTAGAGTTGGTGATGGCTACACCTTC. It is translated as CSARVGDGYTF.

V and J are TRBV4-2 and TRBJ1-2; D is uncertain. Trimming shortened V by 0 bases and J by 0 bases, and 11 bases separated the two germline ends. The CDR3 covers 16 residues. Germline V lookup: CDR1 LGHNA, CDR2 YNFKEQ. In DNA, the CDR3 is TGTGCCAGCAGCCAAGACCGAAGATCACCTAACTATGGCTACACCTTC. Translation: CASSQDRRSPNYGYTF.